Each of the 31 T cell receptor beta chains below was sequenced from the same sample in a study of T cell responses to AZD1222 COVID-19 vaccine. TCRdb's copy holds only in-frame clones and misses some; the assay was immunoSEQ multiplex PCR. The sample contains about 100,000 clones, roughly 91% of which appear only once. Sequencing used peripheral blood, obtained on day 0 of AZD1222 vaccination. The source is an adult in good health.

The chain carries TRBV5-4 and TRBJ1-6, with TRBD1 as a possible D gene (6 bases). CDR3 length equals 13 residues. V was clipped by 4 bases and J by 10 bases, with 12 bases between them. CDR1 SGHNT and CDR2 YYREEE come from the germline V gene (reference sequence). The CDR3 here is CASSREGGSPLHF. CDR3 nucleotide sequence: TGTGCCAGCAGCAGAGAAGGGGGATCACCCCTCCACTTT. The variable domain in full, with the rest retrieved from reference TRBV5-4 and TRBJ1-6, is ETGVTQSPTHLIKTRGQQVTLRCSSQSGHNTVSWYQQALGQGPQFIFQYYREEENGRGNFPPRFSGLQFPNYSSELNVNALELDDSALYLCASSREGGSPLHFGNGTRLTVT.

V is TRBV6-4 and J is TRBJ2-3, with D possibly matching TRBD2 (5 bases). The V end was cut by 0 bases, the J end by 10 bases, with 11 bases between. Germline V CDR1 and CDR2: MRHNA, SNTAGT. This CDR3 has 13 residues. This CDR3 reads CASSDSGSGSQYF. Written as DNA, the CDR3 is TGTGCCAGCAGTGACTCGGGCAGCGGATCGCAGTATTTT.

The chain combines TRBV10-1 with TRBJ2-1; TRBD2 agrees at 13 bases. Germline V gene lookup returns CDR1 WNHNN and CDR2 SYGVQD (reference sequence). This CDR3 has 15 residues. V gave up 3 bases and J gave up 7 bases; unmatched junction bases: 3. The CDR3 loop reads CASSEGTSGMNEQFF. Here the CDR3 DNA reads TGCGCCAGCAGTGAAGGGACTAGCGGGATGAATGAGCAGTTCTTC.

This chain connects TRBV4-2 to TRBJ2-2; TRBD1 matches at 8 bases. CDR3 size: 16 residues. V shed 1 base, J shed 4 bases, and the junction held 5 bases outside the gene matches. Germline V gene data show CDR1 as LGHNA and CDR2 as YNFKEQ. The CDR3 spells CASSQVDRGTTGELFF. The CDR3 DNA follows: TGTGCCAGCAGCCAAGTTGACAGGGGAACCACCGGGGAGCTGTTTTTT.

V usage is TRBV5-1 and J usage is TRBJ2-7; D not resolved. CDR3 length: 12 amino acids. Germline V CDR1 and CDR2: SGHRS, YFSETQ. With 0 bases removed from V and 4 bases from J, the gap between germline ends came to 5 bases. This CDR3 reads CASSLGEYEQYF. CDR3 DNA sequence: TGCGCCAGCAGCTTGGGGGAATACGAGCAGTACTTC.

The J gene is TRBJ2-5, the V gene TRBV19; D is unclear. The CDR3 extends over 12 amino acids. The germline V gene encodes CDR1 LNHDA and CDR2 SQIVND (reference sequence). V gave up 6 bases and J gave up 3 bases, with 8 bases separating them. The CDR3 protein is CASSQEKETQYF. In DNA, the CDR3 is TGTGCCAGTAGCCAAGAGAAAGAGACCCAGTACTTC.

This clone has a single count. This rearrangement joins TRBV11-2 to TRBJ2-7; D might be TRBD1 (6 bases). Germline V lookup: CDR1 SGHAT, CDR2 FQNNGV. V was cut by 5 bases and J by 4 bases, with 12 bases left in between. This CDR3 spans 13 amino acids. CDR3 sequence (DNA): TGTGCCAGCAGCGATGGGACATCATACGAGCAGTACTTC. This codes for CASSDGTSYEQYF.

The rearrangement uses TRBV5-4 and TRBJ1-2; D is possibly TRBD1 (5 bases). V lost 0 bases, J lost 2 bases, and 11 bases lay in between. The CDR3 extends over 15 amino acids. CDR1 is SGHNT, CDR2 YYREEE, per germline (reference sequence). CDR3 residues: CASSLGGGENYGYTF. In DNA form, the CDR3 reads TGTGCCAGCAGCTTGGGGGGGGGAGAAAACTATGGCTACACCTTC.

The count of this clone is one. This chain uses TRBV30 with TRBJ2-1; 7 bases are shared with TRBD1. The CDR3 has 16 amino acids. The germline CDR1 and CDR2 sequences are GTSNPN and SVGIG (reference sequence). V lost 1 base to trimming and J lost 2 bases; unmatched junction nucleotides: 8. As DNA, the CDR3 is TGTGCCTGGAGTGGTTATTCGGACAGGACCTACAATGAGCAGTTCTTC. Its protein product is CAWSGYSDRTYNEQFF.

This chain uses TRBV28 with TRBJ2-7; the match to TRBD2 covers 12 bases. CDR3 length: 14 amino acids. Germline assignment: CDR1 MDHEN and CDR2 SYDVKM. V gave up 7 bases and J gave up 2 bases; unmatched junction bases: 3. CDR3 nucleotide sequence: TGTGCCAGCACTCTAGCGGGAGGGACCTACGAGCAGTACTTC. Protein sequence: CASTLAGGTYEQYF.

This sequence joins TRBV12-3 or TRBV12-4 and TRBJ1-6; unclear D gene. This CDR3 has 12 residues. V lost 3 bases to trimming and J lost 7 bases, with 4 bases between them. The CDR3 loop is CASSLMNSPLHF. DNA of the CDR3: TGTGCCAGCAGTTTGATGAATTCACCCCTCCACTTT.

This clone was seen a few times. This chain uses TRBV3-1 (or the pseudogene TRBV3-2) with TRBJ1-1, with D unclear. CDR1 LGHDT and CDR2 YNNKEL come from the germline V gene (reference sequence). Trimming shortened V by 4 bases and J by 4 bases, and 10 bases separated the two germline ends. The CDR3 consists of 13 residues. DNA for the CDR3: TGTGCCAGCAGCCTTCAAAAGAGCACTGAAGCTTTCTTT. Its translation is CASSLQKSTEAFF.

For the CDR3, the DNA is TGTGCCAGTAGTATAGGGACAGGGTTCGTTTGGGAGCAGTACTTC. Its protein product is CASSIGTGFVWEQYF. The chain employs TRBV19 and TRBJ2-7; 8 positions agree with TRBD1. The CDR3 is 15 residues long. The V gene end was trimmed by 1 base and the J gene end by 7 bases; junction bases not matched to a gene: 9. Looked up from germline, CDR1 is LNHDA and CDR2 is SQIVND (reference sequence).

V and J are TRBV21-1 and TRBJ1-5. TRBV21-1 is reported as a pseudogene. This CDR3 has 14 amino acids. Written as DNA, the CDR3 is TGTGCCAGCAGCAAAGGACGCGGAGGTCAGCCCCAGCATTTT. As protein: CASSKGRGGQPQHF.

V is TRBV7-2 and J is TRBJ2-2, with 11 bases matching TRBD1. Germline V gene sequence: CDR1 SGHTA, CDR2 FQGNSA. CDR3 length: 15 amino acids. The ends lost 5 bases at V and 7 bases at J; junction bases unmatched: 6. CDR3 in amino acids: CASSVDRGRNGELFF. The CDR3 DNA sequence: TGTGCCAGCAGCGTGGACAGGGGGCGGAACGGGGAGCTGTTTTTT.

This clone was picked up one time. The chain links TRBV11-2 to TRBJ1-2; TRBD1 aligns across 10 bases. This CDR3 comprises 15 residues. Germline V gene sequence: CDR1 SGHAT, CDR2 FQNNGV. Trimming took 4 bases from V and 5 from J; bases not matched to a gene: 7. CDR3 loop: CASSSPGQGRYGYTF. In nucleotides, the CDR3 is TGTGCCAGCAGCTCTCCGGGACAGGGGAGGTATGGCTACACCTTC.

The chain has TRBV6-6 and TRBJ1-4; the match to TRBD1 covers 10 bases. The germline gives CDR1 MNHNY, CDR2 SVGAGI (reference sequence). The CDR3 contains 15 residues. V gave up 7 bases and J gave up 8 bases; unmatched junction bases: 10. This chain's CDR3 is CASTHRDRGIEKLFF. CDR3 nucleotides: TGTGCCAGCACCCATAGGGACAGGGGAATAGAAAAACTGTTTTTT.

This chain joins TRBV7-2 and TRBJ1-6, with unresolved D. Germline assignment: CDR1 SGHTA and CDR2 FQGNSA. CDR3 length: 15 residues. The V gene lost 2 bases and the J gene lost 6 bases, with 11 bases spanning the gap. CDR3 in DNA: TGTGCCAGCAGCTTATCGGGCAGCGGTAATTCACCCCTCCACTTT. It specifies CASSLSGSGNSPLHF.

The rearrangement links TRBV19 to TRBJ2-1; a weak D match, TRBD2 (5 bases). The CDR3 spans 11 residues. V was pared by 3 bases and J by 14 bases, with 11 bases between. CDR1 is LNHDA, CDR2 SQIVND, per germline (reference sequence). For the CDR3, the DNA is TGTGCCAGTAGTATTGGTGGGAGTAAGTTCTTC. Translated, it gives CASSIGGSKFF.

The genes are TRBV30 and TRBJ1-6; unclear D gene. CDR1 is GTSNPN, CDR2 SVGIG, per germline (reference sequence). V lost 0 bases and J lost 10, with 7 bases in between. This CDR3 region has 12 residues. CDR3 residues: CAWSVAESPLHF. In DNA, the CDR3 is TGTGCCTGGAGTGTCGCGGAGTCACCCCTCCACTTT.

The chain is built from TRBV18 and TRBJ1-6; the D gene is possibly TRBD1 (5 bases). Germline CDR1 KGHSH, CDR2 LQKENI. The V end lost 8 bases, the J end lost 10 bases, and 12 bases lay between the germline ends. The CDR3 consists of 12 residues. The CDR3 nucleotides are TGTGCCAGCGCCCATTCAGGGTCACCCCTCCACTTT. The encoded protein is CASAHSGSPLHF.

This chain uses TRBV21-1 with TRBJ2-5; the D call in the table, TRBD1, was not verified against the DNA. TRBV21-1 is deemed a pseudogene. The CDR3 extends over 17 amino acids. The CDR3 protein is CASSKAMGRIRQETQYF. The CDR3 DNA reads TGTGCCAGCAGCAAAGCGATGGGGCGGATCCGCCAAGAGACCCAGTACTTC.

The chain combines TRBV5-1 with TRBJ2-5; 10 nucleotides agree with TRBD1. The CDR3 has 15 residues. J was trimmed by 1 base and V by 1 base; bases with no gene match: 1. Germline CDR1 and CDR2: SGHRS and YFSETQ. The CDR3 region has the DNA TGCGCCAGCAGCTTGTGGACAGGGGGCCAAGAGACCCAGTACTTC. Translating gives CASSLWTGGQETQYF. The whole variable domain, filled in from reference TRBV5-1 and TRBJ2-5, reads KAGVTQTPRYLIKTRGQQVTLSCSPISGHRSVSWYQQTPGQGLQFLFEYFSETQRNKGNFPGRFSGRQFSNSRSEMNVSTLELGDSALYLCASSLWTGGQETQYFGPGTRLLVL.

The rearrangement uses TRBV5-3 and TRBJ1-5; 7 bases are shared with TRBD1. TRBV5-3 is designated an ORF whose function remains uncertain. The CDR3 is 15 residues long. Trimming at V came to 0 bases and at J to 4 bases, leaving 4 bases not matched to a gene. CDR3 nucleotides: TGTGCCAGAAGCTTGGCGGGACAGACAAATCAGCCCCAGCATTTT. Translation: CARSLAGQTNQPQHF.

The gene calls are TRBV28 and TRBJ2-1; D is possibly TRBD1 or TRBD2 (5 bases each). The CDR3 loop spans 12 amino acids. Trimming shortened V by 2 bases and J by 9 bases, and 8 bases separated the two germline ends. Germline V gives CDR1 MDHEN, CDR2 SYDVKM. As DNA, the CDR3 is TGTGCCAGCAGTTTAGTCGGGACTGAGCAGTTCTTC. Its protein is CASSLVGTEQFF. Drawing the rest from reference TRBV28 and TRBJ2-1, the complete variable domain is DVKVTQSSRYLVKRTGEKVFLECVQDMDHENMFWYRQDPGLGLRLIYFSYDVKMKEKGDIPEGYSVSREKKERFSLILESASTNQTSMYLCASSLVGTEQFFGPGTRLTVL.

The V gene is TRBV29-1, the J gene TRBJ1-1, with D perhaps TRBD1 (5 bases). Germline CDR1 reads SQVTM; CDR2 reads ANQGSEA. Trimming pared 7 bases from V and 3 bases from J, leaving 21 bases between. The CDR3 contains 15 residues. CDR3: CSAPGGVTYDTEAFF. CDR3 nucleotides: TGCAGCGCTCCCGGGGGGGTGACGTATGACACTGAAGCTTTCTTT.

The chain couples TRBV4-1 to TRBJ1-4; 7 bases fit TRBD1. The CDR3 loop spans 18 amino acids. Germline CDR1 and CDR2: MGHRA and YSYEKL. V shed 0 bases, J shed 3 bases, and the junction held 10 bases outside the gene matches. For the CDR3, the DNA is TGCGCCAGCAGCCAAGAGAACAGGGGATCGGTGGCTAATGAAAAACTGTTTTTT. It specifies CASSQENRGSVANEKLFF.

V gene TRBV6-5 combines with J gene TRBJ1-1, with TRBD1 as a possible D gene (6 bases). Trimming removed 6 bases at V and 0 bases at J, with 11 bases between. Germline CDR1 and CDR2: MNHEY and SVGAGI. CDR3 length: 14 residues. Written as DNA, the CDR3 is TGTGCCAGCAGGCCCGGGACATTGAACACTGAAGCTTTCTTT. The encoded protein is CASRPGTLNTEAFF.

The CDR3 here is CASSLNRQGAAEQFF. CDR3 coding DNA: TGTGCCAGCAGCTTAAATCGGCAGGGGGCAGCTGAGCAGTTCTTC. The gene calls are TRBV7-6 and TRBJ2-1, with TRBD1 matching over 8 bases. The CDR3 has 15 residues. CDR1 is SGHVS, CDR2 FNYEAQ, per germline. The V segment lost 2 bases and the J segment 9 bases; nucleotides outside the gene matches: 9.

This chain connects TRBV19 to TRBJ2-7; the match to TRBD1 covers 11 bases. V trimming: 4 bases; J trimming: 3 bases; junction bases outside the gene matches: 2. Germline V gene lookup returns CDR1 LNHDA and CDR2 SQIVND (reference sequence). The CDR3 is 14 amino acids. The CDR3, as DNA: TGTGCCAGTAGTAGGGACAGGGGGAACTACGAGCAGTACTTC. It encodes CASSRDRGNYEQYF.

This chain joins TRBV20-1 and TRBJ2-1; no clear D gene. CDR3 length: 16 amino acids. Germline V gene lookup returns CDR1 DFQATT and CDR2 SNEGSKA (reference sequence). The germline V and J ends were trimmed by 3 bases and 0 bases, with 15 bases remaining between them. The CDR3 protein is CSASSVSSSSYNEQFF. The CDR3 nucleotides are TGCAGTGCTAGTTCCGTTAGCTCAAGCTCCTACAATGAGCAGTTCTTC.